These T cell receptor beta chains were read from a single sample in a study of CD8 T cells in Susac syndrome. TCRdb called the immunoSEQ multiplex PCR reads again in MiXCR, with one record for every CDR3 protein. The sample lists around 110,000 distinct CDR3 sequences; roughly 94% were seen once. The sequenced sample consisted of CD8+ T cells from PBMCs. The receptors were sampled from a human donor with Susac syndrome. Both conserved end residues are part of each CDR3. Fields, in order: V gene, J gene, D gene, clone size, CDR3 DNA, CDR3 protein. D genes are given only for firm matches. For some rows the clone size is stated as once, few or many, or as a class when expanded; others skip it.

v_call: TRBV6-6
j_call: TRBJ1-2
d_call: -
clone_size: -
cdr3_nt: TGTGCCAGCAGTTACTCTGAGGGAGTCTATGGCTACACCTTC
cdr3_aa: CASSYSEGVYGYTF

v_call: TRBV7-8
j_call: TRBJ1-4
d_call: -
clone_size: -
cdr3_nt: TGTGCCAGCAGCTTAGGGATTCCCTGGGGAGGGGTAGATGAAAAACTGTTTTTT
cdr3_aa: CASSLGIPWGGVDEKLFF

v_call: TRBV30
j_call: TRBJ2-7
d_call: TRBD1
clone_size: -
cdr3_nt: TGTGCCTGGGACAGGGGAGTTGAGCAGTACTTC
cdr3_aa: CAWDRGVEQYF

v_call: TRBV11-2
j_call: TRBJ1-2
d_call: TRBD1
clone_size: -
cdr3_nt: TGTGCCAGCAGCTTGGGACAGGTACTTGGCTACACCTTC
cdr3_aa: CASSLGQVLGYTF

v_call: TRBV15
j_call: TRBJ2-3
d_call: -
clone_size: -
cdr3_nt: TGTGCCACCAGCAGAGTACGTGCGGTGGGGGATACGCAGTATTTT
cdr3_aa: CATSRVRAVGDTQYF

v_call: TRBV29-1
j_call: TRBJ2-2
d_call: TRBD2
clone_size: -
cdr3_nt: TGCAGCGTGGGGACTAGCGGGGCAATCACCGGGGAGCTGTTTTTT
cdr3_aa: CSVGTSGAITGELFF

v_call: TRBV6-5
j_call: TRBJ2-5
d_call: -
clone_size: -
cdr3_nt: TGTGCCACCCTGGGGGCAGAAGAGACCCAGTACTTC
cdr3_aa: CATLGAEETQYF

v_call: TRBV14
j_call: TRBJ1-6
d_call: -
clone_size: -
cdr3_nt: TGTGCCAGCAGCCAAATCAACAGAAATTCACCCCTCCACTTT
cdr3_aa: CASSQINRNSPLHF

v_call: TRBV27
j_call: TRBJ2-7
d_call: TRBD1
clone_size: -
cdr3_nt: TGTGCCAGCAGTTCCGACAGGGAAAATCCGTACGAGCAGTACTTC
cdr3_aa: CASSSDRENPYEQYF

v_call: TRBV20-1
j_call: TRBJ2-6
d_call: -
clone_size: -
cdr3_nt: TGCAGCGCCAGGGGTTCCGGGGCCAACGTCCTGACTTTC
cdr3_aa: CSARGSGANVLTF

v_call: TRBV12-3/TRBV12-4
j_call: TRBJ2-3
d_call: -
clone_size: -
cdr3_nt: TGTGCCAGCAGTTTAGGGGTTGGGGGGCGCACAGATACGCAGTATTTT
cdr3_aa: CASSLGVGGRTDTQYF

v_call: TRBV29-1
j_call: TRBJ1-1
d_call: -
clone_size: -
cdr3_nt: TGCAGCGTTGATGTGAGGCCCACTGAAGCTTTCTTT
cdr3_aa: CSVDVRPTEAFF

v_call: TRBV20-1
j_call: TRBJ2-2
d_call: -
clone_size: -
cdr3_nt: TGCAGTGCGTTAGCGGTTAACACCGGGGAGCTGTTTTTT
cdr3_aa: CSALAVNTGELFF

v_call: TRBV15
j_call: TRBJ2-7
d_call: -
clone_size: -
cdr3_nt: TGTGCCACCAGCAGAGATCCGGGGATATACGAGCAGTACTTC
cdr3_aa: CATSRDPGIYEQYF

v_call: TRBV4-1
j_call: TRBJ2-1
d_call: -
clone_size: -
cdr3_nt: TGCGCCAGCAGCCAAGATCAGGGGCCGGGTGAGCAGTTCTTC
cdr3_aa: CASSQDQGPGEQFF

v_call: TRBV29-1
j_call: TRBJ1-1
d_call: TRBD1
clone_size: -
cdr3_nt: TGCAGCGTTCTTGGGGGGACAGTGAACACTGAAGCTTTCTTT
cdr3_aa: CSVLGGTVNTEAFF

v_call: TRBV11-2
j_call: TRBJ1-2
d_call: -
clone_size: -
cdr3_nt: TGTGCCGGGGCGTGGGGCAACTATGGCTACACCTTC
cdr3_aa: CAGAWGNYGYTF

v_call: TRBV4-1
j_call: TRBJ1-1
d_call: -
clone_size: once
cdr3_nt: TGCGCCAGCAGCCATATGTCCGGTGAAGCTTTCTTT
cdr3_aa: CASSHMSGEAFF

v_call: TRBV20-1
j_call: TRBJ1-1
d_call: -
clone_size: -
cdr3_nt: TGCAGTGCTGACAAAGGAGCGTCTGAAGCTTTCTTT
cdr3_aa: CSADKGASEAFF

v_call: TRBV30
j_call: TRBJ2-7
d_call: TRBD1
clone_size: -
cdr3_nt: TGTGCCTGGACCGACAGGGGCCCGATCTACGAGCAGTACTTC
cdr3_aa: CAWTDRGPIYEQYF

v_call: TRBV4-1
j_call: TRBJ2-3
d_call: TRBD2
clone_size: -
cdr3_nt: TGCGCCAGCAGCCAAATAGCGGGGGATGGAGATACGCAGTATTTT
cdr3_aa: CASSQIAGDGDTQYF

v_call: TRBV6-5
j_call: TRBJ2-7
d_call: TRBD1
clone_size: -
cdr3_nt: TGTGCCAGCAGTTACACCAGGGGGTCCTTCTACGAGCAGTACTTC
cdr3_aa: CASSYTRGSFYEQYF

v_call: TRBV4-3
j_call: TRBJ2-5
d_call: TRBD2
clone_size: -
cdr3_nt: TGCGCCAGCAGCCAAGAAGGGCTAGCGGGGGCCAGGGAGACCCAGTACTTC
cdr3_aa: CASSQEGLAGARETQYF

v_call: TRBV4-1
j_call: TRBJ2-1
d_call: TRBD1
clone_size: -
cdr3_nt: TGCGCCAGCAGCTGGACAGGTTTTGACAATGAGCAGTTCTTC
cdr3_aa: CASSWTGFDNEQFF

v_call: TRBV11-1
j_call: TRBJ1-1
d_call: -
clone_size: -
cdr3_nt: TGTGCCAGCAGCGAAAGACAGACCCAAGCTTTCTTT
cdr3_aa: CASSERQTQAFF

v_call: TRBV25-1
j_call: TRBJ2-5
d_call: -
clone_size: -
cdr3_nt: TGTGCCAGCAGTATACAGGGTTCTTTACAAGAGACCCAGTACTTC
cdr3_aa: CASSIQGSLQETQYF

v_call: TRBV14
j_call: TRBJ2-1
d_call: -
clone_size: once
cdr3_nt: TGTGCCAGCAGCCAGACATACGGGGGGCGTGAGCAGTTCTTC
cdr3_aa: CASSQTYGGREQFF

v_call: TRBV11-2
j_call: TRBJ2-4
d_call: -
clone_size: -
cdr3_nt: TGTGCCAGCAGCTTAGTGTTCGGGGGTGCCAAAAACATTCAGTACTTC
cdr3_aa: CASSLVFGGAKNIQYF

v_call: TRBV7-2
j_call: TRBJ2-7
d_call: TRBD1
clone_size: -
cdr3_nt: TGTGCCAGCAGCTCAATAGGACAGGGAAGGTCCTACGAGCAGTACTTC
cdr3_aa: CASSSIGQGRSYEQYF

v_call: TRBV20-1
j_call: TRBJ1-2
d_call: -
clone_size: -
cdr3_nt: TGCAGTGCCCACCAAAATGGCTACACCTTC
cdr3_aa: CSAHQNGYTF

v_call: TRBV29-1
j_call: TRBJ2-1
d_call: TRBD1
clone_size: once
cdr3_nt: TGCAGCGTTGAAGACAGGGGGCAGGGCAATGAGCAGTTCTTC
cdr3_aa: CSVEDRGQGNEQFF

v_call: TRBV12-3/TRBV12-4
j_call: TRBJ1-5
d_call: TRBD1
clone_size: -
cdr3_nt: TGTGCCAGCAGGCCCGGGACAGGGTTTCAGCCCCAGCATTTT
cdr3_aa: CASRPGTGFQPQHF

v_call: TRBV9
j_call: TRBJ2-3
d_call: TRBD1
clone_size: once
cdr3_nt: TGTGCCAGCAGCTACTCAGCCGGGACAGGGGGAGGAGATACGCAGTATTTT
cdr3_aa: CASSYSAGTGGGDTQYF

v_call: TRBV29-1
j_call: TRBJ1-2
d_call: -
clone_size: -
cdr3_nt: TGCAGCGTCCCCCAGGTGGGGGTTAACTATGGCTACACCTTC
cdr3_aa: CSVPQVGVNYGYTF

v_call: TRBV29-1
j_call: TRBJ2-1
d_call: -
clone_size: -
cdr3_nt: TGCAGCCTGTGGACAGACTACAATGAGCAGTTCTTC
cdr3_aa: CSLWTDYNEQFF

v_call: TRBV7-9
j_call: TRBJ2-5
d_call: -
clone_size: -
cdr3_nt: TGTGCCAGCAGCTTAGCGTCGTGGGAGCTAGAGACCCAGTACTTC
cdr3_aa: CASSLASWELETQYF

v_call: TRBV4-1
j_call: TRBJ1-5
d_call: -
clone_size: -
cdr3_nt: TGCGCCAGCAGCCAAGATAGGGGGGGACATCAGCCCCAGCATTTT
cdr3_aa: CASSQDRGGHQPQHF

v_call: TRBV2
j_call: TRBJ2-3
d_call: TRBD2
clone_size: -
cdr3_nt: TGTGCCAGCAGCAGACTAGCGGGGGGGGTAGATACGCAGTATTTT
cdr3_aa: CASSRLAGGVDTQYF

v_call: TRBV5-5
j_call: TRBJ2-1
d_call: TRBD2
clone_size: -
cdr3_nt: TGTGCCAGCAGCTTGGTCCCTAGCGGGGGTATGGACAATGAGCAGTTCTTC
cdr3_aa: CASSLVPSGGMDNEQFF

v_call: TRBV19
j_call: TRBJ1-2
d_call: -
clone_size: -
cdr3_nt: TGTGCCAGTAGTCTCTCTAGCGGCTACACCTTC
cdr3_aa: CASSLSSGYTF

v_call: TRBV30
j_call: TRBJ2-7
d_call: -
clone_size: -
cdr3_nt: TGTGCCTGGAGTCCTGGGAACCTTTACGAGCAGTACTTC
cdr3_aa: CAWSPGNLYEQYF

v_call: TRBV24-1
j_call: TRBJ1-2
d_call: TRBD1
clone_size: -
cdr3_nt: TGTGCCACCAGTGACGGACAGGGCTATGGCTACACCTTC
cdr3_aa: CATSDGQGYGYTF

v_call: TRBV20-1
j_call: TRBJ2-7
d_call: TRBD1
clone_size: -
cdr3_nt: TGCAGTGCCTCCGGGACAGATTCCTCCTACGAGCAGTACTTC
cdr3_aa: CSASGTDSSYEQYF

v_call: TRBV13
j_call: TRBJ2-7
d_call: -
clone_size: -
cdr3_nt: TGTGCCAGCAGCCCCGGACCCAGATACGAGCAGTACTTC
cdr3_aa: CASSPGPRYEQYF

v_call: TRBV13
j_call: TRBJ2-7
d_call: TRBD1
clone_size: few
cdr3_nt: TGTGCCAGCAGTCAACGAGGGACAGGACACTACGAGCAGTACTTC
cdr3_aa: CASSQRGTGHYEQYF

v_call: TRBV20-1
j_call: TRBJ2-7
d_call: TRBD1
clone_size: -
cdr3_nt: TGCAGTGCTAGGGGACAGGGTGTCGAGCAGTACTTC
cdr3_aa: CSARGQGVEQYF

v_call: TRBV6-5
j_call: TRBJ1-2
d_call: -
clone_size: -
cdr3_nt: TGTGCCAGCAGCACCGGGACGGCCTTTGACTACACCTTC
cdr3_aa: CASSTGTAFDYTF

v_call: TRBV13
j_call: TRBJ2-7
d_call: TRBD2
clone_size: once
cdr3_nt: TGTGCCAGCAGCTGGGGACTAGCGGGGGTCGACGAGCAGTACTTC
cdr3_aa: CASSWGLAGVDEQYF

v_call: TRBV6-5
j_call: TRBJ2-7
d_call: -
clone_size: -
cdr3_nt: TGTGCCAGCAGCCCCAGACAGGACTCCTACGAGCAGTACTTC
cdr3_aa: CASSPRQDSYEQYF

v_call: TRBV13
j_call: TRBJ2-1
d_call: TRBD2
clone_size: -
cdr3_nt: TGTGCCAGCAGCCCCGAGACTAGCGGGGTTTACAATGAGCAGTTCTTC
cdr3_aa: CASSPETSGVYNEQFF

v_call: TRBV18
j_call: TRBJ1-1
d_call: -
clone_size: -
cdr3_nt: TGTGCCAGCTCACCAGGTACCATTGAAGCTTTCTTT
cdr3_aa: CASSPGTIEAFF

v_call: TRBV7-9
j_call: TRBJ2-1
d_call: TRBD1
clone_size: -
cdr3_nt: TGTGCCAGCAGAGAGGACAGGGGCCCTTACAATGAGCAGTTCTTC
cdr3_aa: CASREDRGPYNEQFF

v_call: TRBV3-1
j_call: TRBJ1-5
d_call: -
clone_size: -
cdr3_nt: TGTGCCAGCAGCCCCGGGCCCCCGCAAAGCAATCAGCCCCAGCATTTT
cdr3_aa: CASSPGPPQSNQPQHF

v_call: TRBV9
j_call: TRBJ1-1
d_call: TRBD1
clone_size: -
cdr3_nt: TGTGCCAGCAGCCCAGGGGGGGACCCTGAAGCTTTCTTT
cdr3_aa: CASSPGGDPEAFF